This T cell receptor beta chain was retrieved from a study of cytomegalovirus exposure and HLA in healthy donors. Study at large: In an early release, HLA-typed donors contributed about 80 million unique TCR sequences. Findings and limits, study-wide: Confirmation was obtained in vitro that a few CMV-associated chains are specific for CMV antigens.

As regards this clone: Antigen specificity is unknown.

CDR3 length equals 15 residues. Germline V CDR1 and CDR2: MNHNY, SVGAGI (reference sequence). J was trimmed by 11 bases and V by 6 bases; bases with no gene match: 14. Primers for the PCR totalled 60 Vbeta and 13 Jbeta. Per the study methods: Later, 80 million or so unique TCR beta chains were counted in an analysis, and roughly 10 million of them were shared. This table comes from immunoSEQ multiplex PCR, and its TCRdb copy is limited to in-frame clones, with some not included. V and J calls and clone size are as listed in that table; D and trimming were resolved from the DNA. The sample lists 180,000 or so clones, about four fifths seen once, with about 0.8% in the top ten.

The sequenced sample consisted of PBMCs. This chain joins TRBV6-6 and TRBJ2-5; TRBD1 aligns across 11 bases. This receptor was identified in a young woman in good health and CMV-seronegative. In DNA form, the CDR3 reads TGTGCCAGCAGACCGCTAGGACAGGGGGCGCTTGAGCAGTACTTC. Amino acid sequence: CASRPLGQGALEQYF.